This T cell receptor beta chain was found in a study of shared clonotypes between healthy human individuals. Sequenced by immunoSEQ multiplex PCR; TCRdb stores in-frame clones only, minus some. The sample includes about 1 million clones, around 78% of them seen just once. The TCR originated in a man between 18 and 35 years old in good health. Some clones in this sample may be carry-over from other donors' samples. The specimen sequenced was memory CD4+ T cells from PBMCs. Subset specified: CD45RA-negative fraction.

The CDR3 is CASERKGIRPQHF. The CDR3 region has the DNA TGTGCCAGCGAGAGGAAAGGGATCCGGCCCCAGCATTTT. This chain uses TRBV6-5 with TRBJ1-5; D gene uncertain. The CDR3 extends over 13 amino acids. Trimming pared 8 bases from V and 9 bases from J, leaving 17 bases between. Looked up from germline, CDR1 is MNHEY and CDR2 is SVGAGI.